This T cell receptor (beta chain) was found in a study of blood T cell repertoires in COVID-19. In the authors' methods: For nucleated cells, counts were estimated from reference gene primer amplification. The assay was immunoSEQ multiplex PCR, and TCRdb's table has in-frame clones only and misses some. V and J calls and clone size follow that table, whereas D and trimming were derived from the DNA. The data hold just under 50,000 clones, with more than 75% observed a single time. In germline, CDR1 is LGHNA, CDR2 YNFKEQ. This CDR3 has 15 amino acids. Trimming took off 0 bases at V and 9 bases at J, with 17 bases between the two ends. This clone was seen just once.

The TCR was taken from a human donor in a cohort sampled during active COVID-19. This chain uses TRBV4-2 with TRBJ2-5; a possible D gene is TRBD1 (5 bases). Specimen: peripheral blood. In nucleotides, the CDR3 is TGTGCCAGCAGCCAAGAACTCCAGGGCCAAGACGCCCAGTACTTC. This sequence encodes CASSQELQGQDAQYF.